A single sample gave rise to the 29 T cell receptor beta chains below, sequenced in a study of regulatory T cells in long-lasting Graves disease. As for time point: newly diagnosed GD, antithyroid drugs for less than 3 months. From PBMCs, RNA was extracted and then used to make the TCR library. Building of the TCR beta libraries involved iRepertoire HTBI primers and Arm-PCR of CDR3 regions. TCRdb itself ran the multiplex PCR reads through MiXCR, one entry per CDR3 protein. The profile shows hundreds of thousands of distinct CDR3 sequences, around 15% of them singletons. Another study also made use of these data, one on T cells in Graves' hyperthyroidism and ophthalmopathy.

The sequences come from peripheral blood mononuclear cells (PBMCs), collected at new diagnosis, from a patient treated with antithyroid drugs. The receptor source for this set is a woman in her twenties or thirties with Graves disease.

This clonotype turned up a few times. The chain employs TRBV4-1 and TRBJ1-4; no clear D gene. The ends were cut back, 6 bases at V and 8 bases at J, with 19 bases in the middle. This CDR3 has 15 residues. From germline, CDR1 is MGHRA and CDR2 YSYEKL. The chain's CDR3 is CASSSRDREREKLFF. The CDR3 coding sequence is TGCGCCAGCAGTAGCCGGGATCGAGAACGGGAAAAACTGTTTTTT.

This clonotype was seen many times. The chain recombines TRBV5-5 with TRBJ2-7; D is unresolved. Germline CDR1 is SGHKS and CDR2 is YYEKEE (reference sequence). The CDR3 is 16 amino acids. V was trimmed by 4 bases and J by 1 base, leaving 18 bases between them. The CDR3 loop reads CASSQHVLVASYEQYF. The CDR3 DNA reads as TGTGCCAGCAGCCAACATGTCCTGGTAGCATCCTACGAGCAGTACTTC.

This clonotype showed up many times. The rearrangement joins TRBV27 to TRBJ1-2, with D unclear. CDR3 length equals 13 residues. Trimming cost V 3 bases and J 7 bases, with 12 bases left between them. CDR1 and CDR2 from the germline V gene are MNHEY and SMNVEV (reference sequence). CDR3 region: CASSFRNGAGYTF. The CDR3 region has the DNA TGTGCCAGCAGTTTCCGAAATGGCGCTGGCTACACCTTC.

The chain combines TRBV20-1 with TRBJ1-1; TRBD1 is a possible D gene (5 bases). CDR3 length: 16 amino acids. CDR1 is DFQATT and CDR2 is SNEGSKA in the germline V gene (reference sequence). V lost 0 bases to trimming and J lost 0 bases, with 14 bases between them. The CDR3 is CSAREMRGPLNTEAFF. The CDR3 nucleotides read TGCAGTGCTAGAGAAATGCGGGGCCCCCTGAACACTGAAGCTTTCTTT.

This clonotype was found a few times. This chain uses TRBV6-1 with TRBJ2-7; 7 nucleotides agree with TRBD2. Trimming cost V 5 bases and J 0 bases; bases outside gene matches: 4. Germline V CDR1 and CDR2: MNHNS, SASEGT. This CDR3 spans 14 amino acids. CDR3 sequence: CASSRSGNSYEQYF. CDR3 DNA: TGTGCCAGCAGTCGCAGCGGGAACTCCTACGAGCAGTACTTC.

This clonotype was seen at least ten times. The chain links TRBV12-3 or TRBV12-4 to TRBJ1-3; D gene uncertain. The CDR3 contains 15 residues. With 3 bases removed from V and 0 bases from J, the gap between germline ends came to 9 bases. The CDR3 region has the DNA TGTGCCAGCAGTTTCTTCTCCGACTCTGGAAACACCATATATTTT. Protein: CASSFFSDSGNTIYF.

The gene calls are TRBV29-1 and TRBJ2-1, with 10 bases fitting TRBD1. V lost 6 bases and J lost 7; bases outside the gene matches: 6. The CDR3 is made up of 13 amino acids. CDR1 is SQVTM, CDR2 ANQGSEA, per germline. CDR3 DNA sequence: TGCAGCGTGATGGGACAGGGGCGGAATGAGCAGTTCTTC. This codes for CSVMGQGRNEQFF.

This clonotype was observed a handful of times. The rearrangement uses TRBV18 and TRBJ2-7; D is ambiguous. The CDR3 has 14 amino acids. V was pared by 9 bases and J by 0 bases, with 15 bases between. Per germline, CDR1 KGHSH and CDR2 LQKENI. Here the CDR3 reads CASASMGSSYEQYF. The CDR3 nucleotides read TGTGCCAGTGCTAGTATGGGAAGCTCCTACGAGCAGTACTTC.

As regards this clonotype: This clone may be a read error of a much larger clone one base away. Because the CDR3 is missing its conserved closing phenylalanine or tryptophan, this is likely a read error. This chain uses TRBV2 with TRBJ2-1; 10 positions agree with TRBD2. V gave up 4 bases and J gave up 9 bases; unmatched junction bases: 12. There are 16 residues in the CDR3. Per germline, CDR1 SNHLY and CDR2 FYNNEI. DNA of the CDR3: TGTGCCAGCAGTGGAGAGACTAGCGGGTGGTTGGGTGAGCAGTTCTTA. Amino acids: CASSGETSGWLGEQFL.

A word on this clonotype: Lacking the conserved final phenylalanine or tryptophan, this CDR3 likely reflects a read error. V is TRBV7-9 and J is TRBJ2-5; 8 bases align to TRBD2. The CDR3 runs 17 residues. The V gene end was trimmed by 2 bases and the J gene end by 1 base; junction bases not matched to a gene: 9. Germline V gives CDR1 SEHNR, CDR2 FQNEAQ (reference sequence). CDR3 DNA: TGTGCCAGCAGCTTAATCATCACGGGAGGGGCCCAAGAGACCCAGTACCTC. Its translation is CASSLIITGGAQETQYL.

In this sample, this clonotype turned up a few times. The chain has TRBV5-6 and TRBJ2-7; TRBD1 matches at 7 bases. V was clipped by 4 bases and J by 7 bases; unmatched bases: 8. The CDR3 has 13 residues. CDR1 SGHDT and CDR2 YYEEEE come from the germline V gene. The CDR3 sequence is CASSVGTVGEQYF. Here the CDR3 DNA reads TGTGCCAGCAGCGTAGGGACAGTGGGGGAGCAGTACTTC.

There are a few counts of this clonotype. This chain joins TRBV5-1 and TRBJ2-1; D is unresolved. The CDR3 contains 11 residues. Trimming left V 0 bases short and J 10 bases short, with 5 bases between. Germline lookup yields CDR1 SGHRS and CDR2 YFSETQ. The CDR3 region is CASSLAEEQFF. The CDR3 bases are TGCGCCAGCAGCTTGGCTGAGGAGCAGTTCTTC.

This clonotype was recorded many times. The genes are TRBV30 and TRBJ1-3, with 8 bases aligning to TRBD1. V lost 3 bases, J lost 2 bases, and 0 bases stayed unmatched. The CDR3 is 13 amino acids. CDR1 is GTSNPN, CDR2 SVGIG, per germline (reference sequence). CDR3 in amino acids: CAWRQGAGNTIYF. In DNA form, the CDR3 reads TGTGCCTGGAGACAGGGGGCTGGAAACACCATATATTTT.

This chain connects TRBV5-1 to TRBJ1-1, with 8 positions matching TRBD1. In germline, CDR1 is SGHRS, CDR2 YFSETQ. The trim removed 5 bases at V and 2 bases at J, leaving 5 bases unmatched. CDR3 length: 14 residues. This CDR3 is CASRRQGQNTEAFF. DNA of the CDR3: TGCGCCAGCAGACGACAGGGGCAAAACACTGAAGCTTTCTTT.

Ten or more counts support this clonotype. The chain uses TRBV27 and TRBJ2-1; 8 nucleotides agree with TRBD1. CDR1 is MNHEY, CDR2 SMNVEV, per germline (reference sequence). The CDR3 covers 15 residues. V lost 6 bases to trimming and J lost 7 bases; unmatched junction nucleotides: 11. In nucleotides, the CDR3 is TGTGCCAGCAGCCAATATTATGGACAGGGTAATGAGCAGTTCTTC. This gives the protein CASSQYYGQGNEQFF.

This clonotype was seen only a few times. V gene TRBV27 combines with J gene TRBJ2-3; D tentatively fits TRBD1 or TRBD2 (5 bases each). From germline, CDR1 is MNHEY and CDR2 SMNVEV (reference sequence). The ends were cut back, 3 bases at V and 0 bases at J, with 19 bases in the middle. The CDR3 sequence is 18 residues long. Here the CDR3 DNA reads TGTGCCAGCAGTTTCGTCGGTCGGGGCAGAACTAGCACAGATACGCAGTATTTT. Its translation is CASSFVGRGRTSTDTQYF.

The chain recombines TRBV18 with TRBJ2-7, with D possibly matching TRBD1 (5 bases). V was cut by 3 bases and J by 3 bases, with 15 bases left in between. Germline CDR1 KGHSH, CDR2 LQKENI. The CDR3 is 15 amino acids. As DNA, the CDR3 is TGTGCCAGCTCACCGGTTGAAGGGGCTCACTACGAGCAGTACTTC. Translated, it gives CASSPVEGAHYEQYF. The full variable domain, completed using reference TRBV18 and TRBJ2-7, is NAGVMQNPRHLVRRRGQEARLRCSPMKGHSHVYWYRQLPEEGLKFMVYLQKENIIDESGMPKERFSAEFPKEGPSILRIQQVVRGDSAAYFCASSPVEGAHYEQYFGPGTRLTVT.

There are many counts of this clonotype. This rearrangement joins TRBV20-1 to TRBJ2-1; 10 bases are shared with TRBD2. Germline loops: CDR1 DFQATT, CDR2 SNEGSKA (reference sequence). The CDR3 extends over 13 amino acids. V gave up 5 bases and J gave up 10 bases; unmatched junction bases: 8. The CDR3 DNA follows: TGCAGTGCTTTATATTATAGCGGGGGGGAGCAGTTCTTC. This codes for CSALYYSGGEQFF.

This clonotype turned up a few times. The J gene is TRBJ2-7, the V gene TRBV9, with 8 bases lining up with TRBD1. Trimming removed 3 bases from V and 5 bases from J; junction bases left unmatched: 10. There are 15 residues in the CDR3. The germline gives CDR1 SGDLS, CDR2 YYNGEE. CDR3 protein: CASSGTGTGVDEQYF. The CDR3 nucleotides are TGTGCCAGCAGCGGCACCGGGACAGGCGTTGACGAGCAGTACTTC.

Points on this clonotype: The limits of the CDR3 on the DNA are not certain, so only TCRdb's listed CDR3 is given. The rearrangement links TRBV20-1 to TRBJ1-5; the DNA was not used to check the table's D call, TRBD1. The CDR3 has 21 amino acids, counting both end residues. Germline CDR1 and CDR2: DFQATT and SNEGSKA (reference sequence). CDR3 residues: CSGVPPETYEQYFGPGQPQHF.

This clonotype was observed a handful of times. V gene TRBV5-1 combines with J gene TRBJ1-1, with D maybe TRBD1 (6 bases). This CDR3 spans 19 amino acids. Germline-derived CDR1 and CDR2 are SGHRS and YFSETQ. Trimming took 4 bases from V and 0 from J, leaving 25 bases between them. CDR3 in amino acids: CASSALHGEKDRMNTEAFF. CDR3 sequence (DNA): TGCGCCAGCAGCGCATTGCACGGGGAAAAGGACAGAATGAACACTGAAGCTTTCTTT.

There are many counts of this clonotype. The J gene is TRBJ2-3, the V gene TRBV7-9, with TRBD2 matching over 9 bases. J was trimmed by 0 bases and V by 3 bases; bases with no gene match: 1. The germline CDR1 and CDR2 sequences are SEHNR and FQNEAQ (reference sequence). The CDR3 extends over 15 amino acids. The CDR3 DNA reads as TGTGCCAGCAGCTTCGGACTAGCGAGCACAGATACGCAGTATTTT. This sequence encodes CASSFGLASTDTQYF.

This clonotype was recorded many times. This rearrangement joins TRBV7-2 to TRBJ2-7, with D maybe TRBD1 (5 bases). CDR3 length: 15 residues. Germline CDR1 and CDR2: SGHTA and FQGNSA. V lost 5 bases to trimming and J lost 5 bases, with 19 bases between them. The CDR3 loop is CASSHWGLGVDEQYF. CDR3 coding DNA: TGTGCCAGCAGCCATTGGGGTTTAGGGGTGGACGAGCAGTACTTC.

Ten or more counts support this clonotype. This sequence joins TRBV28 and TRBJ1-2; the D gene is possibly TRBD1 (6 bases). The V end was cut by 4 bases, the J end by 4 bases, with 16 bases between. Germline-derived CDR1 and CDR2 are MDHEN and SYDVKM. This CDR3 has 15 amino acids. The CDR3: CASSSQGMNTYGYTF. The CDR3 DNA follows: TGTGCCAGCAGTTCCCAGGGGATGAATACCTATGGCTACACCTTC.

This sequence joins TRBV11-1 and TRBJ1-1, with TRBD1 matching over 11 bases. Germline V gene lookup returns CDR1 SGHAT and CDR2 FQDESV (reference sequence). V gave up 3 bases and J gave up 7 bases; unmatched junction bases: 4. This CDR3 contains 14 residues. CDR3 DNA sequence: TGTGCCAGCAGCTTGGGACAGGGGGATTTTGAAGCTTTCTTT. This codes for CASSLGQGDFEAFF.

The chain employs TRBV11-2 and TRBJ1-5, with D possibly being TRBD1 (5 bases). The germline V gene encodes CDR1 SGHAT and CDR2 FQNNGV. The CDR3 extends over 17 amino acids. The V gene lost 1 base and the J gene lost 3 bases, with 16 bases spanning the gap. CDR3: CASSLAGGGIANQPQHF. CDR3 sequence (DNA): TGTGCCAGCAGCTTAGCCGGGGGGGGTATTGCCAATCAGCCCCAGCATTTT.

This clonotype came up many times. The V call is TRBV2, the J call TRBJ1-6; a weak D match, TRBD1 (6 bases). From germline, CDR1 is SNHLY and CDR2 FYNNEI. This CDR3 contains 15 residues. With 3 bases removed from V and 9 bases from J, the gap between germline ends came to 15 bases. CDR3 nucleotide sequence: TGTGCCAGCAGTGAGGTCGGACAGCAGCTTTCACCCCTCCACTTT. Encoded protein: CASSEVGQQLSPLHF.

In this sample, this clonotype turned up many times. The chain links TRBV5-1 to TRBJ1-2, with D perhaps TRBD1 (5 bases). V was clipped by 7 bases and J by 0 bases, with 13 bases between them. Germline CDR1 is SGHRS and CDR2 is YFSETQ. This CDR3 is built from 14 residues. The CDR3 protein is CASGSGTANYGYTF. The CDR3 DNA sequence: TGCGCCAGCGGCAGTGGGACGGCTAACTATGGCTACACCTTC.

This clonotype has a handful of counts. This chain uses TRBV12-3 or TRBV12-4 with TRBJ2-4; D might be TRBD2 (5 bases). V dropped 3 bases and J dropped 0 bases, with 9 bases sitting between them. CDR3 size: 15 residues. The DNA for the CDR3 is TGTGCCAGCAGTTTGAGGGCCCTAGCCAAAAACATTCAGTACTTC. Translating it yields CASSLRALAKNIQYF.